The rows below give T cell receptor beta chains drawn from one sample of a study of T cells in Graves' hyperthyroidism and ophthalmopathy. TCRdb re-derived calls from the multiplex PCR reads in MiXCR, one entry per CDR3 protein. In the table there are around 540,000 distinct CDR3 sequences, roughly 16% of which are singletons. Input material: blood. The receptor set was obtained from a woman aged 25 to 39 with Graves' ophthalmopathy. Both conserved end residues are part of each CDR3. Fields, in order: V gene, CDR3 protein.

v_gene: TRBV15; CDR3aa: CATSLSGSSYNEQFF
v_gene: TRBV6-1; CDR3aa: CASSDWDIPYEQYF
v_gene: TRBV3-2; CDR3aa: CASSQEVGGERYNEQFF
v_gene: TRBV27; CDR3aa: CASSSLLATSTDTQYF
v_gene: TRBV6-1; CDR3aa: CASSSGRGTQPQHF
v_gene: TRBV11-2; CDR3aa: CASSPPMEGAQYF
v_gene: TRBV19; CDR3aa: CASSTSSRALGGNQPQHF
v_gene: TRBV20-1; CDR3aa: CSARSFGVEQYF
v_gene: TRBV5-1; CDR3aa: CASSLDPPTQYF
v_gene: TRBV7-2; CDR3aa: CASSPTGGSSPLHF
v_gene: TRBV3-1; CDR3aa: CASSHELAGQVEQFF
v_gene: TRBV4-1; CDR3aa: CASSQLAGGTTDTQYF
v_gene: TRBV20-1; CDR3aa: CSARDGYEQYF
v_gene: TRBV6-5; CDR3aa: CASSYSPGGGSKLFF
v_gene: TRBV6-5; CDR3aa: CASSYSRLAGTSYEQYF
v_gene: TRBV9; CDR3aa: CASSVEGEMGTEAFF
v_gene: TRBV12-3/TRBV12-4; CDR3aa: CASSLSYFEAFF
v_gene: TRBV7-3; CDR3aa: CASSLGETYEQYF
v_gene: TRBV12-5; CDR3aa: CASGLVLGGNQETQYF
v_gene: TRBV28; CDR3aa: CASSNRDFRSNQPQHF
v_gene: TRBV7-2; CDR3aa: CASSLLGRGDTQYF
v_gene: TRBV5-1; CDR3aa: CASSYSYGQGALREKLFF
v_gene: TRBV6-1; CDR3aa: CASSTTGVFRWEQYF
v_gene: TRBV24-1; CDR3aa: CATSDHTGTASAFF
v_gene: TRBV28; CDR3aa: CASSLLFGTTTYEQYF
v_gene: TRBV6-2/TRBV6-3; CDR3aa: CASSYRGGRTEAFF
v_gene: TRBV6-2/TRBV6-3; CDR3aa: CASSHRVTGGTEAFF
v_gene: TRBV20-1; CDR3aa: CSARDLGTGGYEQYF
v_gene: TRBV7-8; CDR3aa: CASSQEGGVNTGELFF
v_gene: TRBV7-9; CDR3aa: CASSRGPGGYEQYF
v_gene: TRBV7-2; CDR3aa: CASSLAWLADTGELFF
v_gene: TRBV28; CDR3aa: CASSQFAGTEAFF
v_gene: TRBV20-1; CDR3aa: CSARADHKSTEAFF
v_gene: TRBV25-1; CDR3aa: CASSELGSRVGGYTF